This record covers a single T cell receptor (beta chain). The antigen it recognizes is unknown. Qualities for individual bases were not recorded, and no much larger clone is one base off. CD8 naive samples consisted of CD45RO-negative cells that were positively selected for CCR7, yielding a CD45RA+CCR7+ population without TemRA cells. The donors were healthy, HIV-negative adults who had no recently reported acute infections or vaccinations. All donors were Caucasian adults living in Nashville, Tennessee, USA. Blood was obtained by leukapheresis, after which PBMCs were separated by Ficoll-Histopaque density gradient centrifugation and cryopreserved in liquid nitrogen vapor phase. Purity and quantity of every magnetically sorted T cell population were checked by analytical flow cytometry. Genomic DNA was isolated from each sorted fraction and quantified by UV absorbance on a Nanodrop 2000c. This sample is drawn from a study of shared clonotypes between healthy human individuals (TCRdb year 2020). Background for the entire study: Two women and three men aged 18 to 49 years were included in the cohort. For each donor, CD4 naive and CD4 memory were each run on three plates, CD8 naive on two plates, and CD8 memory on one plate. Blood TCR repertoires of roughly five healthy adults were deeply sequenced to estimate repertoire size and the extent of clonotype sharing between individuals. Libraries were prepared and TCR repertoires were sequenced by different laboratories using diverse techniques, in order to increase sequencing depth and limit assay-specific biases. Per donor, leukapheresis produced somewhere between about 0.8 and 9.5 billion PBMCs. Here is what the overall study found, with its caveats: Because the study included a small number of donors, the genetic and exposure-history diversity represented was limited. When a handful of donors were compared, the shared fraction of clonotypes was 5% to 6.5% for naive CD4, approximately 3.3% for naive CD8, more than 2% for memory CD4, and 0.4% for memory CD8. Larger estimated clonotype richness was generally found for naive subsets than for memory subsets. Incomplete sequencing was indicated by rarefaction of sorted-subset datasets, despite the large sequencing depth. Higher generation probabilities were observed for clonotypes shared by all four sorted-subset donors than for non-shared clonotypes. Sampling was restricted to blood, and TCR repertoires in tissue are likely to differ from TCR repertoires in blood. Pairwise subsampling led to the expectation that sequencing depth would affect the degree of clonotype sharing among donors.

V is pruned by 6 bases and J by 5 bases, leaving 8 bases of the junction without a gene match. The CDR3 contains 15 residues, cysteine and phenylalanine counted. The entry retains the CDR3 DNA only, 45 bases that are in frame from base 1. The germline V gene yields SNHLY for CDR1 and FYNNEI for CDR2. Using the deep immunoSEQ assay, multiplex PCR amplified TCR CDR3 regions from genomic DNA. For each cell subset, the extracted genomic DNA was distributed evenly across all wells of several immunoSEQ 96-well plates, and each plate served as one replicate. For sorted subsets, each replicate PCR was loaded with about 0.2 ug genomic DNA, equivalent to 30,000 or so T cell genomes. The purified libraries were quantified using a Qubit 3.0 fluorometer, sized with a Bioanalyzer 2100, and then quantified again using the KAPA Library Quantification kit. Each immunoSEQ 96-well plate was sequenced on its own single-read 150-cycle Illumina NextSeq 550 flow cell. The study's processing was this. Because only junctional sequences without quality scores were contained in the immunoSEQ output, filtering matching that applied to full-length reads could not be performed. Sequences were annotated with PyIR, a Python wrapper for IgBLAST v1.9, using IMGT germline references to assign V/J genes and CDR3. Reads were filtered out if the reads had weak V/J assignments (E-value above 1e-6), no CDR3, stop codons, out-of-frame junctions, or ambiguous translated residues. V3J clonotypes were defined as sequences sharing the same inferred V gene, J gene, and CDR3 amino acid sequence. To compute the percentage overlap between repertoires, the number of shared unique clonotypes was divided by the size of the smaller repertoire. Three approaches were used to assess repertoire richness: RTK rarefaction, the Chao1 estimator, and Recon v2.1 estimates of unobserved clonotypes. OLGA was used to compute generation probabilities for all TCRbeta clonotypes that the gDNA method yielded from a few donors. TCRdb mirrors the immuneACCESS table, restricted to in-frame sequences. Some clones are absent from its copies; in checked studies, under half trace to an unresolved V gene, and the reason for the others is unknown. The D gene and trimming were derived from the DNA, and the V and J assignments and clone size from that table. Recorded for this sample are about 600,000 clones; roughly 98% of them occurred a single time. Of the sample, around 0.3% falls within the top ten clones.

The sequencing sample was made of naive CD8+ T cells sorted from blood. The meaning of the sample's cell subset or site label: CD45RA+CCR7+. The sequence came from a young man in good health. The chain is encoded by TRBV2 joined to TRBJ2-1, and 9 junctional nucleotides match TRBD2. The sequenced DNA: TGTGCCAGCAGACAGGGACTAGCAAAGCACAATGAGCAGTTCTTC. It specifies CASRQGLAKHNEQFF.